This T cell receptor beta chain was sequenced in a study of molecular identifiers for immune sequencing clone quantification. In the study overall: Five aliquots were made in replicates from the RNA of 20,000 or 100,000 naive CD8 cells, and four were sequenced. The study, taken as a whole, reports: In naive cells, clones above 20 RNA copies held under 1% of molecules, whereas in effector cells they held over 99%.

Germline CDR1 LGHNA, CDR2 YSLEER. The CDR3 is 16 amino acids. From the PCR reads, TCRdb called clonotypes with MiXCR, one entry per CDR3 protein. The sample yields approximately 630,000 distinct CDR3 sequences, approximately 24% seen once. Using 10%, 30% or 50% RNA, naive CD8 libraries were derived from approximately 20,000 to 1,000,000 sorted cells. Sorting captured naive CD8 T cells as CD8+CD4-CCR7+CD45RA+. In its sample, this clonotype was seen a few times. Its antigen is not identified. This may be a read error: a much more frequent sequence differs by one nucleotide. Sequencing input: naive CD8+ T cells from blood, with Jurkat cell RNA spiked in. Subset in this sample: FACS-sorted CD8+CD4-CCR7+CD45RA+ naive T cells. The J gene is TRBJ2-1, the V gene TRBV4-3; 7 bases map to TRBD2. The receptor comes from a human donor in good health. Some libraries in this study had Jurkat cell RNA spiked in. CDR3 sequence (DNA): TGCGCCGGCAGCCAAGGAGGCGGGAGATCATGGGATGAGCAGTTCTTC. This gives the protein CAGSQGGGRSWDEQFF.